The rows below give T cell receptor beta chains drawn from one sample of a study of blood T cell repertoires in COVID-19. TCRdb's table, derived via immunoSEQ multiplex PCR, lists solely in-frame clones and lacks some. This table holds about 40,000 clones, approximately 79% found once. Sequences were obtained from peripheral blood. The receptors here all came from a woman of 80 years or more with acute or convalescent COVID-19. CDR3s include the opening cysteine and the closing phenylalanine or tryptophan. The D gene is left open where the match is weak.

v_call d_call cdr3_length cdr3_aa
TRBV19 TRBD1 14 CASSIPGGMDGYTF
TRBV6-5 TRBD1 14 CASSWGQEYYEQYF
TRBV6-2/TRBV6-3 . 13 CASSYRPPQGQFF
TRBV29-1 . 14 CSVDGQANTGELFF
TRBV9 . 14 CASSGEGSNQPQHF
TRBV12-2 . 18 CASRHRLAGGSSYNEQFF
TRBV12-3/TRBV12-4 . 13 CASSPSPFYEQYF
TRBV11-2 . 12 CASSLERTEAFF
TRBV29-1 . 12 CSVGQTYNEQFF
TRBV10-3 . 14 CAIREDRTNEKLFF
TRBV5-1 . 14 CASSPSDSRYEQYF
TRBV9 . 16 CASSGSGDTYTGELFF
TRBV5-1 TRBD1 15 CASSWTGGSDTEAFF
TRBV2 . 17 CASIYIIGDIGANVLTF
TRBV5-8 TRBD1 15 CASSLGDRATGELFF
TRBV9 . 12 CASSASKNIQYF
TRBV9 . 12 CASTGNTGELFF
TRBV30 TRBD1 13 CAWRRQGVGEQYF
TRBV3-1/TRBV3-2 . 13 CASSPTPGAGYTF
TRBV27 . 15 CASSLKGGPTDTQYF
TRBV30 TRBD1 13 CAWSKGGDYGYTF
TRBV5-1 TRBD1 17 CASSPITGQLSGNTIYF
TRBV18 TRBD2 20 CASSPVPGLAGEGGANVLTF
TRBV7-2 . 15 CASSSLGRSTDTQYF
TRBV19 TRBD2 15 CASRDLAGAYNEQFF
TRBV13 TRBD1 17 CASSLGGATGGSSPLHF
TRBV7-8 . 13 CASSSRWNTEAFF
TRBV11-2 . 12 CASSLYSTEAFF
TRBV15 . 15 CATSLQGSMNTEAFF
TRBV29-1 TRBD1 14 CSVDVPGQRNTIYF
TRBV7-8 . 15 CASSPRGGDGQPQHF
TRBV4-3 . 15 CASSQERAGSYGYTF
TRBV6-6 TRBD2 18 CASSRVRASGFRGNEQFF
TRBV19 . 14 CASSSYRRNTEAFF
TRBV7-2 TRBD1 15 CASSLGTGGGYGYTF